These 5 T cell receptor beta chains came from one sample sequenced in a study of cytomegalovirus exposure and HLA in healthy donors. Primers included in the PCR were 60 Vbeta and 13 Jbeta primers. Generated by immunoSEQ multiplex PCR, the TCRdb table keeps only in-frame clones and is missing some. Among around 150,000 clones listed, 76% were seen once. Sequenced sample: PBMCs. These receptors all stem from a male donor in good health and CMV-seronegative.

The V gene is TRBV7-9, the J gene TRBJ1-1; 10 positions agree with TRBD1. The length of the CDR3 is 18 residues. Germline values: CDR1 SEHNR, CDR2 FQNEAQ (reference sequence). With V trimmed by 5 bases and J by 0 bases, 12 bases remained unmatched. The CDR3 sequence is CASSPIRDRGRMNTEAFF. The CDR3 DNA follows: TGTGCCAGCAGCCCCATAAGGGACAGGGGACGGATGAACACTGAAGCTTTCTTT.

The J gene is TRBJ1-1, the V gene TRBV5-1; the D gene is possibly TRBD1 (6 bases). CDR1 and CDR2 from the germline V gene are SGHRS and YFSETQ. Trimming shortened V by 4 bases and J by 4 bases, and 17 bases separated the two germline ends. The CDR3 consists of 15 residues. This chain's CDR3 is CASSPEQGESTEAFF. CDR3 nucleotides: TGCGCCAGCAGCCCGGAACAGGGTGAAAGCACTGAAGCTTTCTTT. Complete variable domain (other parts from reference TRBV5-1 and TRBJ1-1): KAGVTQTPRYLIKTRGQQVTLSCSPISGHRSVSWYQQTPGQGLQFLFEYFSETQRNKGNFPGRFSGRQFSNSRSEMNVSTLELGDSALYLCASSPEQGESTEAFFGQGTRLTVV.

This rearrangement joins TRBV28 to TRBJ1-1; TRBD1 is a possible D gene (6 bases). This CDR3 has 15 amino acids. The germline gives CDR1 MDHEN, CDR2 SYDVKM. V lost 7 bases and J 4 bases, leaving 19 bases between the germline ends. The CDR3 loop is CASKRGGRAGTEAFF. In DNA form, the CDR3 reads TGTGCCAGCAAGAGGGGGGGACGCGCGGGCACTGAAGCTTTCTTT.

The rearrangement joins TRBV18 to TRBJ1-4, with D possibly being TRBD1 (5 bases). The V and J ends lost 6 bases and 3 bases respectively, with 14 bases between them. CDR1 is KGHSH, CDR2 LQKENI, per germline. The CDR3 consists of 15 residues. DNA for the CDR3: TGTGCCAGCTCCCCGGGGGGGTCGGCTAATGAAAAACTGTTTTTT. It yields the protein CASSPGGSANEKLFF.

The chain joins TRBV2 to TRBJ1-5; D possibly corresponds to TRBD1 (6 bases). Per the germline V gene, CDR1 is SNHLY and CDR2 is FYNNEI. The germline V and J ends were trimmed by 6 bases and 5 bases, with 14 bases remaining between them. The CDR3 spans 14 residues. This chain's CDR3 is CASSVDSGHQPQHF. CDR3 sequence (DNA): TGTGCCAGCAGCGTGGACAGCGGCCATCAGCCCCAGCATTTT.